The 5 T cell receptor beta chains reported below all come from one sample, sequenced in a study of cytomegalovirus exposure and HLA in healthy donors. The PCR used 60 Vbeta and 13 Jbeta primers. Data came from immunoSEQ multiplex PCR; TCRdb stores just in-frame clones and leaves some out. The profile shows some 140,000 clones, 60% to 85% of them singletons. Sequenced: PBMCs. These receptors were obtained from a male donor in good health and CMV-seropositive.

The chain's CDR3 is CASSGTGWNTEAFF. The CDR3 DNA reads TGTGCCAGCAGTGGCACAGGGTGGAACACTGAAGCTTTCTTT. The chain has TRBV6-1 and TRBJ1-1; weak D call: TRBD1 (6 bases). This CDR3 is 14 amino acids long. Germline V gene sequence: CDR1 MNHNS, CDR2 SASEGT. V lost 4 bases and J 1 base, leaving 10 bases between the germline ends.

The chain employs TRBV4-2 and TRBJ2-7; possible D gene TRBD2, 5 bases. Germline CDR1 is LGHNA and CDR2 is YNFKEQ. The CDR3 runs 15 residues. Trimming took 4 bases from V and 2 from J, leaving 15 bases between them. CDR3 residues: CASSPLLERTYEQYF. The CDR3 nucleotides read TGTGCCAGCAGCCCGCTACTTGAGCGGACCTACGAGCAGTACTTC.

In its sample, this clone was seen once. The chain employs TRBV30 and TRBJ1-5; a possible D gene is TRBD1 (5 bases). The CDR3 is 12 amino acids. With 0 bases removed from V and 9 bases from J, the gap between germline ends came to 9 bases. CDR1 and CDR2 from the germline V gene are GTSNPN and SVGIG (reference sequence). The CDR3 coding sequence is TGTGCCTGGAGTGTAAGGGGCGGGCCCCAGCATTTT. This gives the protein CAWSVRGGPQHF.

The chain recombines TRBV6-5 with TRBJ2-2; D possibly corresponds to TRBD2 (5 bases). Trimming pared 2 bases from V and 1 base from J, leaving 5 bases between. The CDR3 has 14 residues. Germline CDR1 MNHEY, CDR2 SVGAGI. CDR3 coding DNA: TGTGCCAGCAGTTACCGGGAGAACACCGGGGAGCTGTTTTTT. This encodes CASSYRENTGELFF.

This chain uses TRBV19 with TRBJ2-5, with TRBD1 matching over 7 bases. The CDR3 is 14 amino acids. Losses at the gene ends were 4 bases for V and 1 base for J; bases not matched to a gene: 3. Germline values: CDR1 LNHDA, CDR2 SQIVND (reference sequence). The CDR3 DNA reads as TGTGCCAGTAGTAAAGGGACAGTCCAAGAGACCCAGTACTTC. This sequence encodes CASSKGTVQETQYF.